This T cell receptor beta chain came from a study of cytotoxic CD8 clonotypes in ibrutinib-treated CLL. Study details: Results showed around 24 partial and 2 complete responses; following median around six years, around 14 remained remitted, about twelve advanced.

Deep sequencing aimed at 1 in 200,000 to 1 in 1 million T cells' resolution. Sequenced by immunoSEQ multiplex PCR; TCRdb stores in-frame clones only, minus some. The sample holds 250,000 or so clones; 70% are singletons and the top ten take approximately 15%. Material: PBMCs, obtained after 24 months of ibrutinib treatment. The source of this sequence is a human donor with chronic lymphocytic leukemia.

The chain's CDR3 is CASSRTGQGFGEKLFF. CDR3 nucleotides: TGCGCCAGCAGCCGAACAGGACAGGGTTTTGGGGAAAAACTGTTTTTT. The chain combines TRBV5-1 with TRBJ1-4; 8 nucleotides match TRBD1. The V segment lost 4 bases and the J segment 8 bases; nucleotides outside the gene matches: 13. Germline CDR1 reads SGHRS; CDR2 reads YFSETQ. CDR3 size: 16 residues.